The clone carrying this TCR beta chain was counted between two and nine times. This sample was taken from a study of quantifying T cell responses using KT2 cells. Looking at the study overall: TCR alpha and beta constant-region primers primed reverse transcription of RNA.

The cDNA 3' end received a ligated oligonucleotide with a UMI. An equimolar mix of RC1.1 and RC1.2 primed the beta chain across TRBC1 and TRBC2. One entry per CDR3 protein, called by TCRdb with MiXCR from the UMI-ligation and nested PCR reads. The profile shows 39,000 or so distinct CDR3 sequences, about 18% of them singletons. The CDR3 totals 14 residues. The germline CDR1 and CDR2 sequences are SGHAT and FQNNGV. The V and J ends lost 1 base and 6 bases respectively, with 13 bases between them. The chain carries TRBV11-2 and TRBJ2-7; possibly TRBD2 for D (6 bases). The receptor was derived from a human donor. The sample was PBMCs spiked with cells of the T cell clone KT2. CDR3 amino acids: CASSLVAGRGEQYF. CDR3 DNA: TGTGCCAGCAGCTTAGTGGCGGGACGGGGCGAGCAGTACTTC.